This T cell receptor (beta chain) was captured by sequencing in a study of cytomegalovirus exposure and HLA in healthy donors. The primer mix had 60 Vbeta and 13 Jbeta primers. TCRdb's table, derived via immunoSEQ multiplex PCR, lists solely in-frame clones and lacks some. The sample consists of more than 70,000 clones, under 85% of them appearing once. Losses at the gene ends were 7 bases for V and 7 bases for J; bases not matched to a gene: 9. The CDR3 loop spans 15 amino acids. Germline V gives CDR1 SGHTA, CDR2 FQGNSA. The sequenced sample was PBMCs. This chain connects TRBV7-2 to TRBJ1-6; 8 bases map to TRBD1. The origin of this receptor is a boy aged 5-17 years in good health and CMV-seronegative. CDR3 coding DNA: TGTGCCAGCACCCTAGACAGGGGCCGAAATTCACCCCTCCACTTT. Translating it yields CASTLDRGRNSPLHF.